A single sample gave rise to the 2 T cell receptor beta chains below, sequenced in a study of blood T cell repertoires in COVID-19. Some clones are missing from TCRdb's copy, which holds only in-frame ones; the method was immunoSEQ multiplex PCR. This sample has around 440,000 clones, with around 88% found just once. Sequencing was done on a sample of peripheral blood. The origin of the receptors is a woman in her fifties or sixties with COVID-19, enrolled during active disease.

The rearrangement uses TRBV2 and TRBJ2-1; D may be TRBD1 (5 bases). Germline V gene data show CDR1 as SNHLY and CDR2 as FYNNEI. The CDR3 is 14 residues long. Trimming removed 7 bases from V and 5 bases from J, with 15 bases in between. The CDR3 DNA is TGTGCCAGCATCAGGGCCTCCACGGACAATGAGCAGTTCTTC. Residues: CASIRASTDNEQFF. Together with reference TRBV2 and TRBJ2-1, the CDR3 gives the full variable domain: EPEVTQTPSHQVTQMGQEVILRCVPISNHLYFYWYRQILGQKVEFLVSFYNNEISEKSEIFDDQFSVERPDGSNFTLKIRSTKLEDSAMYFCASIRASTDNEQFFGPGTRLTVL.

This chain links TRBV18 with TRBJ2-2, with a tentative D call TRBD1 (6 bases). Germline V gene data show CDR1 as KGHSH and CDR2 as LQKENI. V was pared by 6 bases and J by 4 bases, with 15 bases between. CDR3 size: 15 residues. CDR3 sequence reads: CASSALQQGTGELFF. CDR3 DNA: TGTGCCAGCTCGGCTCTGCAACAGGGCACCGGGGAGCTGTTTTTT. Full variable domain (missing parts from reference TRBV18 and TRBJ2-2): NAGVMQNPRHLVRRRGQEARLRCSPMKGHSHVYWYRQLPEEGLKFMVYLQKENIIDESGMPKERFSAEFPKEGPSILRIQQVVRGDSAAYFCASSALQQGTGELFFGEGSRLTVL.